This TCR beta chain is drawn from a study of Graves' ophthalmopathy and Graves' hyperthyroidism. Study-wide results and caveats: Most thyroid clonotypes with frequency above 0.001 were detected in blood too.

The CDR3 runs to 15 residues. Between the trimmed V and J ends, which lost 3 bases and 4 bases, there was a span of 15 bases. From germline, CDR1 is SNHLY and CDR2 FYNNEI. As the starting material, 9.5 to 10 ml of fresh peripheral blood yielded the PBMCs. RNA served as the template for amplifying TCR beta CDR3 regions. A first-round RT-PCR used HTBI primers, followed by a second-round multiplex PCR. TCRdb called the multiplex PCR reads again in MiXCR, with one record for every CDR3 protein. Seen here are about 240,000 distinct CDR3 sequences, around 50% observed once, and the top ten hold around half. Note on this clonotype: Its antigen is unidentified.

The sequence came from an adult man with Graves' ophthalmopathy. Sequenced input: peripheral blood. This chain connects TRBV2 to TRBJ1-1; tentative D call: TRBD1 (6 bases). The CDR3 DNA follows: TGTGCCAGCAGTGATGAGACAGGTAAGGGCACTGAAGCTTTCTTT. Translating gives CASSDETGKGTEAFF.